This T cell receptor beta chain is drawn from a study of blood T cell repertoires in COVID-19. V trimming: 3 bases; J trimming: 5 bases; junction bases outside the gene matches: 10. The CDR3 spans 15 residues. CDR1 is SGHAT and CDR2 is FQNNGV in the germline V gene. Measured with immunoSEQ multiplex PCR; TCRdb has only the in-frame clones, and not every one. The data show about 63,000 clones, about four fifths seen once. The genes are TRBV11-2 and TRBJ2-7; 7 nucleotides line up with TRBD2. Sequencing was done on a sample of peripheral blood. This sequence originates from a human donor in a cohort sampled during active COVID-19. CDR3 in amino acids: CASSLRIWAGDEQYF. CDR3 DNA sequence: TGTGCCAGCAGCTTGAGGATTTGGGCGGGGGACGAGCAGTACTTC.